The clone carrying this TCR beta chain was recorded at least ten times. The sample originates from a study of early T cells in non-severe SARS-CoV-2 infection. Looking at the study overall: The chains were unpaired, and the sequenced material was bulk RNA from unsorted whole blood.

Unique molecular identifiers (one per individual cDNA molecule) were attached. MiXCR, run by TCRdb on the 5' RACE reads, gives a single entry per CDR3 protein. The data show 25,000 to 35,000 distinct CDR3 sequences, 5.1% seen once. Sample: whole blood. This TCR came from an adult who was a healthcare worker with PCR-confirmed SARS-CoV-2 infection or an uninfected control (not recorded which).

The CDR3 loop reads CASSAVPGGTDTQYF. The DNA of the CDR3 is TGTGCCAGCAGCGCCGTGCCCGGGGGCACAGATACGCAGTATTTT. The chain joins TRBV7-6 to TRBJ2-3; perhaps TRBD2 as D (5 bases). Trimming removed 5 bases at V and 1 base at J, with 13 bases between. Germline assignment: CDR1 SGHVS and CDR2 FNYEAQ. The CDR3 loop spans 15 amino acids.